This entry describes one T cell receptor beta chain. Its antigen remains unknown. This record comes from a study of post-analysis software for immune sequencing data. Libraries were made from TCR beta cDNA, and they carried unique molecular identifiers. Via MiXCR, TCRdb re-called the PCR reads, giving one row per CDR3 protein. This table holds under 200,000 distinct CDR3 sequences, under 40% found once. The study's findings and limits: There were five TRBV segments more frequent in patients than controls, and TRBV5-6, TRBV5-1 and TRBV20-1 were among them. The normalized Chao1 diversity of multiple sclerosis patients was significantly lower than that of controls.

The germline CDR1 and CDR2 sequences are DFQATT and SNEGSKA (reference sequence). The CDR3 contains 13 residues. The V gene end was trimmed by 3 bases and the J gene end by 5 bases; junction bases not matched to a gene: 5. The sample consisted of blood, taken after autologous hematopoietic stem cell transplantation. The rearrangement joins TRBV20-1 to TRBJ2-5; 8 nucleotides align to TRBD2. This receptor was identified in a girl between 10 and 17 years old with multiple sclerosis. The CDR3 is CSARGVAGETQYF. The CDR3 DNA follows: TGCAGTGCTAGGGGGGTAGCGGGGGAGACCCAGTACTTC.